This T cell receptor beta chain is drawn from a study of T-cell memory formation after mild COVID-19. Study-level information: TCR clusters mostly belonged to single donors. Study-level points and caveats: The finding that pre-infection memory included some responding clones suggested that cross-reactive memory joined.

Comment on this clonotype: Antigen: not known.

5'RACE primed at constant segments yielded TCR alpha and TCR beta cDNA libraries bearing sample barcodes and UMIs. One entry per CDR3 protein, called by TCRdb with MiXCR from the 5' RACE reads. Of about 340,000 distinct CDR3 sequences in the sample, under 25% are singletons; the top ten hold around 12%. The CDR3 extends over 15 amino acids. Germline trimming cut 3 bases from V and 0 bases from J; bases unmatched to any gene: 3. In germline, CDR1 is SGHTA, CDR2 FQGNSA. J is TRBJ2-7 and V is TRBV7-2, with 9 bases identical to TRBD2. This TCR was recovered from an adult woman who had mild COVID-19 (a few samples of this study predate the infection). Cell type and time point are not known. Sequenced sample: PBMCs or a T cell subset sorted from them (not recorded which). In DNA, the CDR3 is TGTGCCAGCAGCTTTCGCGGGAGGGCCTCCTACGAGCAGTACTTC. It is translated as CASSFRGRASYEQYF.